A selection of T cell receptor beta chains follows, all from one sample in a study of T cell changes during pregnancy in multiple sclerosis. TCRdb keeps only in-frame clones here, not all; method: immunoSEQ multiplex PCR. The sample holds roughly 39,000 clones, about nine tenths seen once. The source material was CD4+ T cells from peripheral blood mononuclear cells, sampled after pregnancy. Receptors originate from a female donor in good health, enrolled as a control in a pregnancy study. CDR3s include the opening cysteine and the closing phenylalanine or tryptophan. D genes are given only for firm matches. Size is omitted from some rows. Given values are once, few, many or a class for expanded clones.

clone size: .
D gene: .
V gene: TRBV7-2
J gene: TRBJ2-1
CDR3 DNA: TGTGCCAGCGGGCCGGGATCCCGCAATGAGCAGTTCTTC
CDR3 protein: CASGPGSRNEQFF

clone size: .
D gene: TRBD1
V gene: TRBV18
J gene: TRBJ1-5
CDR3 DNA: TGTGCCAGCTCACCGATGACAGGGAACCAGCCCCAGCATTTT
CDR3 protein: CASSPMTGNQPQHF

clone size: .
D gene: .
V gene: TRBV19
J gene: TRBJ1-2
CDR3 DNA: TGTGCCATCTCGGACAGTCCCAACTATGGCTACACCTTC
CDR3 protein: CAISDSPNYGYTF

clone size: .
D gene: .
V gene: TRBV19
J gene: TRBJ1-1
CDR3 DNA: TGTGCCAGTAGTATTCAGAGCGGACTGAACACTGAAGCTTTCTTT
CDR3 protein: CASSIQSGLNTEAFF

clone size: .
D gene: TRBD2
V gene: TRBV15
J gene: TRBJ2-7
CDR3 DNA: TGTGCCACCAGCAGAGACCCGACTAGCGGGAGCGGTAACGAGCAGTACTTC
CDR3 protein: CATSRDPTSGSGNEQYF

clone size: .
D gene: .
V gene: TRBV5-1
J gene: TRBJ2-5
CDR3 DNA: TGCGCCAGCAGCTTGGGGGGGCCCGGGGAGACCCAGTACTTC
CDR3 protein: CASSLGGPGETQYF

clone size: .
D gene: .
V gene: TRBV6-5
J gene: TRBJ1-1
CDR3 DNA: TGTGCCAGCAGTTACTTACAGAACACTGAAGCTTTCTTT
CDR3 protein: CASSYLQNTEAFF

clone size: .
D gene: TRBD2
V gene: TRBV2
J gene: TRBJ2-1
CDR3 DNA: TGTGCCAGCAGAGAACTAGCGGGGTCCTACAATGAGCAGTTCTTC
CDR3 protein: CASRELAGSYNEQFF

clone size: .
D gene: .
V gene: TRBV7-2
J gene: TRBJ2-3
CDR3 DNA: TGTGCCAGCAGCCAGGCAGGAACCACAGATACGCAGTATTTT
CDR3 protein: CASSQAGTTDTQYF

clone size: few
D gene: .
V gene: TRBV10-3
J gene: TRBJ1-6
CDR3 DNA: TGTGCCATCAGTGAGTCGAAAGGAGGGGCCTTAAGGTCACCCCTCCACTTT
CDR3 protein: CAISESKGGALRSPLHF

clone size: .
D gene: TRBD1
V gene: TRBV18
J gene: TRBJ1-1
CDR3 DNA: TGTGCCAGCTCACCTTTCGGGACAGAAAACACTGAAGCTTTCTTT
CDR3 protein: CASSPFGTENTEAFF

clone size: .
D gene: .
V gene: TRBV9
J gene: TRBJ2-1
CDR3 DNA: TGTGCCAGCAGCGTAGAGGGGGACGTTTACAATGAGCAGTTCTTC
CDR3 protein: CASSVEGDVYNEQFF

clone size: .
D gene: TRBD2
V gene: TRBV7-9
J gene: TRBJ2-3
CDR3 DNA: TGTGCCAGCAGCTTAACTGGCGGGAGGGCCACAGATACGCAGTATTTT
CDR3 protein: CASSLTGGRATDTQYF

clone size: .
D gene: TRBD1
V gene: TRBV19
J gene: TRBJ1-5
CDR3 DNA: TGTGCCAGTAGTAACCCCTCCGGGACAGGGACTCAGCCCCAGCATTTT
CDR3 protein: CASSNPSGTGTQPQHF

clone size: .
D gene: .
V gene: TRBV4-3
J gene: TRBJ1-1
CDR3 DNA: TGCGCCAGCAGCCAGGGAGAAGGAACTGAAGCTTTCTTT
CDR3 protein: CASSQGEGTEAFF

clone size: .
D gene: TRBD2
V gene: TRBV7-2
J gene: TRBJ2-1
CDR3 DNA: TGTGCCAGCAGCAGTAGCGGGGGTAGCTCCTACAATGAGCAGTTCTTC
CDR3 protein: CASSSSGGSSYNEQFF

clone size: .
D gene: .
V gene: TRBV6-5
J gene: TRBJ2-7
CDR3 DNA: TGTGCCAGTGGACATTCTCGAAATCCCTACGAGCAGTACTTC
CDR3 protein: CASGHSRNPYEQYF

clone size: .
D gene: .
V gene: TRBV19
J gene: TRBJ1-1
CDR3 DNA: TGTGCCAGTAGTTCACCGCCGAGTTACAACACTGAAGCTTTCTTT
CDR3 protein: CASSSPPSYNTEAFF

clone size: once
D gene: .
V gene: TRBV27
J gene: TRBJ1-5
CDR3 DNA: TGTGCCAGCAGTTTGGGCAGCAATCAGCCCCAGCATTTT
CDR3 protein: CASSLGSNQPQHF

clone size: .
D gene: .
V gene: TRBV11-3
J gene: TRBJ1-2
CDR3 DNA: TGTGCCAGCAGCCCCCCGACAGGCTATGGCTACACCTTC
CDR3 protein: CASSPPTGYGYTF

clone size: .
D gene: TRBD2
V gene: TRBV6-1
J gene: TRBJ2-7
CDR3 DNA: TGTGCCAGCAATCCTAGCGGGAGGAGCTCCTACGAGCAGTACTTC
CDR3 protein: CASNPSGRSSYEQYF

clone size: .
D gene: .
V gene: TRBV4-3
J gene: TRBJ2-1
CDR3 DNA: TGCGCCAGCAGCCAAGATCAGGGCGTAAGGGCGGGGAATGAGCAGTTCTTC
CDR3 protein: CASSQDQGVRAGNEQFF

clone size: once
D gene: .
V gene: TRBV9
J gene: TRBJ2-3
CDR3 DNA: TGTGCCAGCAGCCGCGATTGGGCTAGCCCGGATACGCAGTATTTT
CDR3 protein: CASSRDWASPDTQYF

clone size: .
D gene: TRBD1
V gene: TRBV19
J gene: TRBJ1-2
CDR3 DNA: TGTGCCAGTAGTGACAGGGGGCGGGTATATGGCTACACCTTC
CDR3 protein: CASSDRGRVYGYTF

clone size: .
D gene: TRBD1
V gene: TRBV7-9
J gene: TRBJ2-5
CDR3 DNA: TGTGCCAGCAGTCGAGGACAGGGGGTTGAGACCCAGTACTTC
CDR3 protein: CASSRGQGVETQYF

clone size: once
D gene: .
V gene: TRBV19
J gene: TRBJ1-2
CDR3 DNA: TGTGCCAGTAGTATGGCGGCAGGAGGAAACTATGGCTACACCTTC
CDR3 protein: CASSMAAGGNYGYTF

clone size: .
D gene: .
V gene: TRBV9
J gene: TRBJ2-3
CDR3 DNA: TGTGCCAGCAGCGTCGACTCCATCACAGATACGCAGTATTTT
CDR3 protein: CASSVDSITDTQYF